What follows is one T cell receptor (beta chain) and its context. The source of the sample is a study of CD8 T cells in ankylosing spondylitis. Researchers built TCR beta libraries using quantitative 5'-RACE with molecular barcodes. TCRdb reprocessed the 5' RACE reads with MiXCR, giving one entry per CDR3 protein. The table includes about 360,000 distinct CDR3 sequences, roughly 14% detected once. CDR3 length: 13 amino acids. Germline values: CDR1 DFQATT, CDR2 SNEGSKA (reference sequence). Trimming at V came to 6 bases and at J to 4 bases, leaving 8 bases not matched to a gene. The sequencing input was blood, either unsorted or a sorted T cell fraction (not recorded which). The rearrangement joins TRBV20-1 to TRBJ1-2; 7 positions match TRBD1. This clonotype was sampled from a male donor with ankylosing spondylitis or in good health (not recorded which). CDR3 in DNA: TGCAGTGCGCGGGACAGCCGCTCCTATGGCTACACCTTC. Amino acids: CSARDSRSYGYTF.